This is a list of T cell receptor beta chains from one sample in a study of blood T cell repertoires in COVID-19. Using immunoSEQ multiplex PCR, the repertoire was profiled, and TCRdb retains in-frame clones only, with some absent. The profile covers more than 200,000 clones, with approximately 86% appearing a single time and around 5% taken by the ten largest. The material sequenced was peripheral blood. Every receptor here comes from a woman between 55 and 75 years old with COVID-19, enrolled during active disease. Both conserved end residues are part of each CDR3. The D gene is left open where the match is weak.

V gene	D gene	J gene	CDR3 DNA	CDR3 protein
TRBV3-1/TRBV3-2	-	TRBJ2-2	TGTGCCAGCAGCCTTAGGACAGCCCTGAACACCGGGGAGCTGTTTTTT	CASSLRTALNTGELFF
TRBV5-1	TRBD2	TRBJ2-1	TGCGCCAGCAGCCCCGGACTAGCGGGAGGCCTTAGCTCCTACAATGAGCAGTTCTTC	CASSPGLAGGLSSYNEQFF
TRBV27	TRBD1	TRBJ2-7	TGTGCCAGCAGCCTCATCCGGACAGGCGGCTACGAGCAGTACTTC	CASSLIRTGGYEQYF
TRBV27	-	TRBJ2-5	TGTGCCAGCGGGAAGAGCGGTTACCAAGAGACCCAGTACTTC	CASGKSGYQETQYF
TRBV6-1	TRBD1	TRBJ1-1	TGTGCCAGCAGTGAAGGGGGAGGCAGGGGGCATGGCACTGAAGCTTTCTTT	CASSEGGGRGHGTEAFF
TRBV24-1	TRBD1	TRBJ1-2	TGTGCCACCAGTGATTCAGCGGACAGGCCCAGCTATGGCTACACCTTC	CATSDSADRPSYGYTF
TRBV20-1	TRBD2	TRBJ2-1	TGCAGTGCTAGTACCCGGACTAGCGGGGTTGGCAATGAGCAGTTCTTC	CSASTRTSGVGNEQFF
TRBV19	-	TRBJ2-1	TGTGCCAGTAGGTTCGCGGGGCGTTACAATGAGCAGTTCTTC	CASRFAGRYNEQFF
TRBV5-4	TRBD1	TRBJ2-1	TGTGCCAGCAGCTTACCAGGGGGCTCCTACAATGAGCAGTTCTTC	CASSLPGGSYNEQFF
TRBV6-5	-	TRBJ2-1	TGTGCCAGCAGTTCCGGAGGGAATGAGCAGTTCTTC	CASSSGGNEQFF
TRBV14	-	TRBJ2-7	TGTGCCAGCAGCCAAGATCTTACCTACGAGCAGTACTTC	CASSQDLTYEQYF